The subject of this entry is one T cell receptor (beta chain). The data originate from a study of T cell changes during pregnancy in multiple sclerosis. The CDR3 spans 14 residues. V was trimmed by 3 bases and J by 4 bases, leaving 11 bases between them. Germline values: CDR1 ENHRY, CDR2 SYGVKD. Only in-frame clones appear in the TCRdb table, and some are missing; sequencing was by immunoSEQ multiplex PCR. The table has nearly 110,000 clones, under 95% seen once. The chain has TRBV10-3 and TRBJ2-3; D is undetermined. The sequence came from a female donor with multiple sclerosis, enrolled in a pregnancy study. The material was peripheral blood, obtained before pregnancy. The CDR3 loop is CAISDKVLSDTQYF. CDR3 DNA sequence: TGTGCCATCAGTGACAAAGTCCTATCAGATACGCAGTATTTT.